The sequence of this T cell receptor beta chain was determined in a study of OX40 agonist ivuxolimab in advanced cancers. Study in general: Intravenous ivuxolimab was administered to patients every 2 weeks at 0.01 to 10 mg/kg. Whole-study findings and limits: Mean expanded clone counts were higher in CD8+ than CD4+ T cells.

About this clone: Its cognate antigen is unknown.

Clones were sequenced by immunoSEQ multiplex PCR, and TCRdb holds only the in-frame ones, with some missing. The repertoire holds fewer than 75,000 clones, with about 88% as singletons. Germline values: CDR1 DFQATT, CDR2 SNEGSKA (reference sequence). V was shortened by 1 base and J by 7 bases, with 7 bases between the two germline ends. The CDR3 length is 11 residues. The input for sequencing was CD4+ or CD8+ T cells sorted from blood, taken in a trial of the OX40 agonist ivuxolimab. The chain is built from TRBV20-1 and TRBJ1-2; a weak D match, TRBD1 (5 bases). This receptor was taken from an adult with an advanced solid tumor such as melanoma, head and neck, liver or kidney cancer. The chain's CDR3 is CSARAGTGYTF. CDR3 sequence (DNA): TGCAGTGCTAGAGCCGGGACTGGCTACACCTTC.